The rows below give T cell receptor beta chains drawn from one sample of a study of cytomegalovirus exposure and HLA in healthy donors. Data came from immunoSEQ multiplex PCR; TCRdb stores just in-frame clones and leaves some out. Altogether about 160,000 clones are present, about 76% being singletons, with the ten largest covering roughly 7.4%. What was sequenced was PBMCs. The receptor set was obtained from a male donor in good health and CMV-seropositive. CDR3s include the opening cysteine and the closing phenylalanine or tryptophan. The order of the fields is clone size, J gene, D gene, V gene, CDR3 DNA, CDR3 protein. D genes are given only for firm matches. The size of a clone is reported for some rows only, either as once, few or many, or as a class for expanded clones.

clone_size: .
j_call: TRBJ2-5
d_call: .
v_call: TRBV5-6
cdr3_nt: TGTGCCAGCAGCCCTTGGGGGGAAGAGACCCAGTACTTC
cdr3_aa: CASSPWGEETQYF

clone_size: .
j_call: TRBJ2-7
d_call: TRBD2
v_call: TRBV2
cdr3_nt: TGTGCCAGCAGTGAACAATGGCTAGCGGGGGTTATTTACGAGCAGTACTTC
cdr3_aa: CASSEQWLAGVIYEQYF

clone_size: .
j_call: TRBJ1-4
d_call: .
v_call: TRBV30
cdr3_nt: TGTGCCTGGAGTTCGGGAGGGGGAGGGAGTGAAAAACTGTTTTTT
cdr3_aa: CAWSSGGGGSEKLFF

clone_size: .
j_call: TRBJ1-2
d_call: .
v_call: TRBV7-9
cdr3_nt: TGTGCCAGCAGATATCCCTCCGGAGCTAACTATGGCTACACCTTC
cdr3_aa: CASRYPSGANYGYTF

clone_size: .
j_call: TRBJ2-7
d_call: .
v_call: TRBV7-2
cdr3_nt: TGTGCCAGCAGCCCCGCCTATGACGAGCAGTACTTC
cdr3_aa: CASSPAYDEQYF

clone_size: .
j_call: TRBJ1-1
d_call: .
v_call: TRBV18
cdr3_nt: TGTGCCAGCTCGCAACTTACAGGGCCGAACACTGAAGCTTTCTTT
cdr3_aa: CASSQLTGPNTEAFF

clone_size: few
j_call: TRBJ1-5
d_call: .
v_call: TRBV15
cdr3_nt: TGTGCCACCAGCGGACTCCCCCAGGCTAGCAATCAGCCCCAGCATTTT
cdr3_aa: CATSGLPQASNQPQHF

clone_size: .
j_call: TRBJ2-3
d_call: .
v_call: TRBV15
cdr3_nt: TGTGCCACCTTCACCGGGGGTACGCAGTATTTT
cdr3_aa: CATFTGGTQYF

clone_size: .
j_call: TRBJ2-1
d_call: TRBD1
v_call: TRBV6-1
cdr3_nt: TGTGCCAGCAGCGAGGACAGGGAATACAATGAGCAGTTCTTC
cdr3_aa: CASSEDREYNEQFF

clone_size: once
j_call: TRBJ2-2
d_call: .
v_call: TRBV5-1
cdr3_nt: TGCGCCAGCAGCTTGGTACAGGCGAACACCGGGGAGCTGTTTTTT
cdr3_aa: CASSLVQANTGELFF

clone_size: few
j_call: TRBJ1-1
d_call: .
v_call: TRBV6-6
cdr3_nt: TGTGCCAGCAGTCAACAGTTGAACACTGAAGCTTTCTTT
cdr3_aa: CASSQQLNTEAFF

clone_size: .
j_call: TRBJ2-5
d_call: TRBD2
v_call: TRBV4-2
cdr3_nt: TGTGCCAGCAGCCAAGGACAAGGGCGGGGGGGCCGAGAGACCCAGTACTTC
cdr3_aa: CASSQGQGRGGRETQYF

clone_size: .
j_call: TRBJ1-6
d_call: .
v_call: TRBV2
cdr3_nt: TGTGCCAGCAGTGACAGGTCTAATTCACCCCTCCACTTT
cdr3_aa: CASSDRSNSPLHF

clone_size: .
j_call: TRBJ1-5
d_call: TRBD1
v_call: TRBV10-2
cdr3_nt: TGCGCCAGCAGTGACGTGACAGGGACCAATCAGCCCCAGCATTTT
cdr3_aa: CASSDVTGTNQPQHF

clone_size: .
j_call: TRBJ1-1
d_call: .
v_call: TRBV18
cdr3_nt: TGTGCCAGCTCGGGGGGGATTAATCGAGCTTTCTTT
cdr3_aa: CASSGGINRAFF

clone_size: few
j_call: TRBJ1-2
d_call: .
v_call: TRBV5-8
cdr3_nt: TGTGCCAGCAGTCGGGGGGTAAGGAGGGAACACAACTATGGCTACACCTTC
cdr3_aa: CASSRGVRREHNYGYTF

clone_size: .
j_call: TRBJ1-2
d_call: TRBD1
v_call: TRBV7-8
cdr3_nt: TGTGCCAGCAGCTTAACAGGGGGTAACTATGGCTACACCTTC
cdr3_aa: CASSLTGGNYGYTF

clone_size: once
j_call: TRBJ1-6
d_call: TRBD1
v_call: TRBV9
cdr3_nt: TGTGCCAGCAGCGCCGGGGACAGGGGTAATTCACCCCTCCATTTT
cdr3_aa: CASSAGDRGNSPLHF

clone_size: once
j_call: TRBJ1-1
d_call: .
v_call: TRBV4-2
cdr3_nt: TGTGCCAGCAGCCAAGGGCAGGGAATTTTAAGCACTGAAGCTTTCTTT
cdr3_aa: CASSQGQGILSTEAFF

clone_size: .
j_call: TRBJ2-7
d_call: TRBD2
v_call: TRBV15
cdr3_nt: TGTGCCACCAGCAGTCCCCAGCGGGGGCCCTCGCAGTACTTC
cdr3_aa: CATSSPQRGPSQYF

clone_size: .
j_call: TRBJ1-5
d_call: .
v_call: TRBV25-1
cdr3_nt: TGTGCCAGCAGTGATGGGCTTCAGCCCCAGCATTTT
cdr3_aa: CASSDGLQPQHF

clone_size: .
j_call: TRBJ2-7
d_call: .
v_call: TRBV11-3
cdr3_nt: TGTGCCAGCAGCTTAGAGTTCAACTACGAGCAGTACTTC
cdr3_aa: CASSLEFNYEQYF

clone_size: .
j_call: TRBJ2-3
d_call: TRBD1
v_call: TRBV30
cdr3_nt: TGTGCCTGGAAAGCAGGGGGAACCACAGATACGCAGTATTTT
cdr3_aa: CAWKAGGTTDTQYF

clone_size: .
j_call: TRBJ2-7
d_call: .
v_call: TRBV4-2
cdr3_nt: TGTGCCAGCAGCCTCCGACAAGCTTACGAGCAGTACTTC
cdr3_aa: CASSLRQAYEQYF

clone_size: .
j_call: TRBJ2-1
d_call: .
v_call: TRBV2
cdr3_nt: TGTGCCAGCAGCGATTCCAGGGGAAATGAGCAGTTCTTC
cdr3_aa: CASSDSRGNEQFF

clone_size: .
j_call: TRBJ1-1
d_call: TRBD1
v_call: TRBV7-9
cdr3_nt: TGTGCCAGCAGCCCGACTCGGGACAGTATGAACACTGAAGCTTTCTTT
cdr3_aa: CASSPTRDSMNTEAFF

clone_size: .
j_call: TRBJ1-5
d_call: .
v_call: TRBV19
cdr3_nt: TGTGCCAGTACTCATGGGGGGGAGCCCCAGCATTTT
cdr3_aa: CASTHGGEPQHF

clone_size: few
j_call: TRBJ2-3
d_call: TRBD2
v_call: TRBV30
cdr3_nt: TGTGCCTGGACGTCTAGCGGGGGTGCCGGGGATACGCAGTATTTT
cdr3_aa: CAWTSSGGAGDTQYF

clone_size: .
j_call: TRBJ1-1
d_call: .
v_call: TRBV5-1
cdr3_nt: TGCGCCAGCAGCTCGGACAGTGGGACTGAAGCTTTCTTT
cdr3_aa: CASSSDSGTEAFF

clone_size: .
j_call: TRBJ2-5
d_call: TRBD2
v_call: TRBV9
cdr3_nt: TGTGCCAGCAGCCAAGGACTAGCGGGTCCGGAGACCCAGTACTTC
cdr3_aa: CASSQGLAGPETQYF

clone_size: .
j_call: TRBJ2-7
d_call: .
v_call: TRBV4-2
cdr3_nt: TGTGCCAGCAGCCCTGGCAGAATACCCTTC
cdr3_aa: CASSPGRIPF

clone_size: .
j_call: TRBJ2-2
d_call: TRBD2
v_call: TRBV7-9
cdr3_nt: TGTGCCAGCAGCTCGATAGCGGGGGGGCAGACCGGGGAGCTGTTTTTT
cdr3_aa: CASSSIAGGQTGELFF

clone_size: .
j_call: TRBJ1-1
d_call: TRBD1
v_call: TRBV25-1
cdr3_nt: TGTGCCAGCACCTGGACAGGGTTGAACACTGAAGCTTTCTTT
cdr3_aa: CASTWTGLNTEAFF

clone_size: .
j_call: TRBJ1-2
d_call: TRBD1
v_call: TRBV19
cdr3_nt: TGTGCCGTGGGACAGGGAGGCTACACCTTC
cdr3_aa: CAVGQGGYTF

clone_size: .
j_call: TRBJ2-5
d_call: TRBD2
v_call: TRBV7-9
cdr3_nt: TGTGCCAGCAGCTTAGACCGGGCTAGCGGGATACAAGAGACCCAGTACTTC
cdr3_aa: CASSLDRASGIQETQYF

clone_size: .
j_call: TRBJ2-2
d_call: TRBD1
v_call: TRBV27
cdr3_nt: TGTGCCAGCAGTTTATCGGGACAGGCGAACACCGGGGAGCTGTTTTTT
cdr3_aa: CASSLSGQANTGELFF

clone_size: .
j_call: TRBJ2-7
d_call: TRBD1
v_call: TRBV5-1
cdr3_nt: TGCGCCAGCAGCTCGGGACAGGGAGCGTACGAGCAGTACTTC
cdr3_aa: CASSSGQGAYEQYF

clone_size: .
j_call: TRBJ2-3
d_call: .
v_call: TRBV7-3
cdr3_nt: TGTGCCAGCAGTCCCGACAGGGAGGCAGATACGCAGTATTTT
cdr3_aa: CASSPDREADTQYF

clone_size: .
j_call: TRBJ2-3
d_call: .
v_call: TRBV6-4
cdr3_nt: TGTGCCAGCAGTGACCGAGCTAGCCCAGATACGCAGTATTTT
cdr3_aa: CASSDRASPDTQYF

clone_size: .
j_call: TRBJ1-2
d_call: .
v_call: TRBV29-1
cdr3_nt: TGCAGCGCCAGCGGGGGAAACTTTGGCTACACCTTC
cdr3_aa: CSASGGNFGYTF

clone_size: .
j_call: TRBJ2-2
d_call: TRBD1
v_call: TRBV6-1
cdr3_nt: TGTGCCAGCAGTTCGGACAGGGGGACCGGGGAGCTGTTTTTT
cdr3_aa: CASSSDRGTGELFF

clone_size: .
j_call: TRBJ2-7
d_call: .
v_call: TRBV5-1
cdr3_nt: TGCGCCAGCAGCTTTGAAGGGGGAAGCTCCTACGAGCAGTACTTC
cdr3_aa: CASSFEGGSSYEQYF

clone_size: .
j_call: TRBJ2-7
d_call: TRBD1
v_call: TRBV5-4
cdr3_nt: TGTGCCAGCAGCCAACCGGGACAGGGGGCTTACGAGCAGTACTTC
cdr3_aa: CASSQPGQGAYEQYF

clone_size: .
j_call: TRBJ2-7
d_call: .
v_call: TRBV4-1
cdr3_nt: TGCGCCAGCAGCTCACTTGGTGGGAGCTCCTACGAGCAGTACTTC
cdr3_aa: CASSSLGGSSYEQYF

clone_size: few
j_call: TRBJ2-2
d_call: .
v_call: TRBV10-1
cdr3_nt: TGCGCCAGCAGCCGGGACTCCCTAGCCGGTGGGCTGTTTTTT
cdr3_aa: CASSRDSLAGGLFF

clone_size: once
j_call: TRBJ2-5
d_call: TRBD2
v_call: TRBV2
cdr3_nt: TGTGCCAGCAGTGGGGTAGCGGGGGGTCGGGAGACCCAGTACTTC
cdr3_aa: CASSGVAGGRETQYF